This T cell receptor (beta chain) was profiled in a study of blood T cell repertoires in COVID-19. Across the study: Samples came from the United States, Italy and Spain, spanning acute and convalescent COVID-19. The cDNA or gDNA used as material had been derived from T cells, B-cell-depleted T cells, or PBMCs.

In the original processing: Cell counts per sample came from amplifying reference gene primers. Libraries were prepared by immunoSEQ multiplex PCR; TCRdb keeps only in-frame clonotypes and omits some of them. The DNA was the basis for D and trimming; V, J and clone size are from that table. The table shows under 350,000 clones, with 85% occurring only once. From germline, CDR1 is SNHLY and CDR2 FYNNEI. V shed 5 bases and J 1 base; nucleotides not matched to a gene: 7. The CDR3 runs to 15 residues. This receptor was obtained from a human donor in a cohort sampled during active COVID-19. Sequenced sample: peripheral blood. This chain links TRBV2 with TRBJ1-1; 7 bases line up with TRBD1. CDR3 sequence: CASSLQGRSNTEAFF. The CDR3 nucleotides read TGTGCCAGCAGTCTACAGGGGAGGTCGAACACTGAAGCTTTCTTT. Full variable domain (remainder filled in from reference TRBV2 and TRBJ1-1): EPEVTQTPSHQVTQMGQEVILRCVPISNHLYFYWYRQILGQKVEFLVSFYNNEISEKSEIFDDQFSVERPDGSNFTLKIRSTKLEDSAMYFCASSLQGRSNTEAFFGQGTRLTVV.